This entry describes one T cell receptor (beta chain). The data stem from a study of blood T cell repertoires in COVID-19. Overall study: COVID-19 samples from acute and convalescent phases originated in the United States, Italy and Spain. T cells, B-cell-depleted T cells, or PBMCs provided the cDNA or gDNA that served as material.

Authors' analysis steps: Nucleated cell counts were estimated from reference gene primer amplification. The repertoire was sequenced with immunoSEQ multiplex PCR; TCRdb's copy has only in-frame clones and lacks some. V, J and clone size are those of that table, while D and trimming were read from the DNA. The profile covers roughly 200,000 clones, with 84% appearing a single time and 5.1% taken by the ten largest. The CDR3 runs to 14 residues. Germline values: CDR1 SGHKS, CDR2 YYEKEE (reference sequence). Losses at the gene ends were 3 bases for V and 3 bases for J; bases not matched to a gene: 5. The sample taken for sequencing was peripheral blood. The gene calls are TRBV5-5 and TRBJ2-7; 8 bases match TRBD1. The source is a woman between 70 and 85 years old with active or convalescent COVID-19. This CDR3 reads CASSWGTGNYEQYF. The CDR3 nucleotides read TGTGCCAGCAGCTGGGGGACAGGTAACTACGAGCAGTACTTC.